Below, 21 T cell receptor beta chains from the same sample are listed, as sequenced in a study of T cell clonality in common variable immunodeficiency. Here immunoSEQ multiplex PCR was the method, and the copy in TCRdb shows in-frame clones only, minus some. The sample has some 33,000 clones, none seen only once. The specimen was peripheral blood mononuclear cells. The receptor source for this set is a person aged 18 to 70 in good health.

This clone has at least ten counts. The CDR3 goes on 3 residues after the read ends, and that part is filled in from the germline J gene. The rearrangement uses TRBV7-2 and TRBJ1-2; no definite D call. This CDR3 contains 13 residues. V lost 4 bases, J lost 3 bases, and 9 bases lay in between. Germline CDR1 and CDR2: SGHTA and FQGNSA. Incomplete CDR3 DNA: TGTGCCAGCAGCTCCTACAGTGACTATGGC. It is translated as CASSSYSDYG. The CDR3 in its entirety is CASSSYSDYGYTF.

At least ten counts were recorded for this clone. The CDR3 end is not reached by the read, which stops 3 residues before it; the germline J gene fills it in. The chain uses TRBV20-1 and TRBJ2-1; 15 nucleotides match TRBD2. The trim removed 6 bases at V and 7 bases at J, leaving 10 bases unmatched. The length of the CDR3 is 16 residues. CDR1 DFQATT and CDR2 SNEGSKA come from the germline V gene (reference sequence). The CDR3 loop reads CSAPRTSGRVGNEQFF. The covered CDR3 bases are TGCAGTGCGCCCCGGACTAGCGGGAGGGTAGGGAATGAG.

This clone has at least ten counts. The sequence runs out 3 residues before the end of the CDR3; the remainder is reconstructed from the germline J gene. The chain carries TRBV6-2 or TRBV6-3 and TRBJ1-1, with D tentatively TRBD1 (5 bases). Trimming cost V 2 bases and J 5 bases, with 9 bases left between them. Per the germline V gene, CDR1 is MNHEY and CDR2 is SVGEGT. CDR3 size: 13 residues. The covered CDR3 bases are TGTGCCAGCAGTTACACGGGGGAGACTGAA. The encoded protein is CASSYTGETE. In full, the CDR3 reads CASSYTGETEAFF.

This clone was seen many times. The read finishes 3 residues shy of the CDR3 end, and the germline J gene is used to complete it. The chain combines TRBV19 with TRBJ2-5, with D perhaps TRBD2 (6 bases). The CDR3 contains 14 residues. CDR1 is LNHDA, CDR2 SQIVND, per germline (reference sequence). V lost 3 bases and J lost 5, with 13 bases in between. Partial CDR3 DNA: TGTGCCAGTAGTATGACTAGAATCGACGAGACC. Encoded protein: CASSMTRIDET. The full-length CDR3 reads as CASSMTRIDETQYF.

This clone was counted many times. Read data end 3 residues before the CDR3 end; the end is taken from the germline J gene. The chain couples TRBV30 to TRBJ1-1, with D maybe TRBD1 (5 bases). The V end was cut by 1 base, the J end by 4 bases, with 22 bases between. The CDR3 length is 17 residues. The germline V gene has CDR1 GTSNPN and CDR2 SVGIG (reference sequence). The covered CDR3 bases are TGTGCCTGGAGTGGGCCGTGGGAGAGGGGAGTGTCCACTGAA. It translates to CAWSGPWERGVSTE. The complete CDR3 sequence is CAWSGPWERGVSTEAFF.

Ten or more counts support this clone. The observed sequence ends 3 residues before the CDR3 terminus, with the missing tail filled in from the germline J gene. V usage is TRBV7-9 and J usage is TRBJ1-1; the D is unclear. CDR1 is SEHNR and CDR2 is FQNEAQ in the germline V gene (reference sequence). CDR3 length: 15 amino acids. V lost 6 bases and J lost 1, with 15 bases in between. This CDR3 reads CASRPPIGPNTEAFF. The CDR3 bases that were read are TGTGCCAGCAGGCCCCCTATAGGGCCGAACACTGAA.

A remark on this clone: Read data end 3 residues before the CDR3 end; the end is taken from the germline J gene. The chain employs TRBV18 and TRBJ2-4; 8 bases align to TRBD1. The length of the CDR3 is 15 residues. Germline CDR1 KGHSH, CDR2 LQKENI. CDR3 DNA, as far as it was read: TGTGCCAGCTCACCACCGTCTCAGGGGGCTTTTGGT. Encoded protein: CASSPPSQGAFG. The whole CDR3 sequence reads CASSPPSQGAFGQYF. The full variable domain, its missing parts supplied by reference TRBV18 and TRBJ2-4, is NAGVMQNPRHLVRRRGQEARLRCSPMKGHSHVYWYRQLPEEGLKFMVYLQKENIIDESGMPKERFSAEFPKEGPSILRIQQVVRGDSAAYFCASSPPSQGAFGQYFGAGTRLSVL.

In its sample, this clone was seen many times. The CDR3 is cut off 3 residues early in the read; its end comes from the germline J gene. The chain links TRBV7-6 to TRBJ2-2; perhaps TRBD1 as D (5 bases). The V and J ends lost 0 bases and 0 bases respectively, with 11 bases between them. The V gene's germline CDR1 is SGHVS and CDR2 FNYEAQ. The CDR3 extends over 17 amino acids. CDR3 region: CASSLAFQGPNTGELFF. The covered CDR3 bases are TGTGCCAGCAGCTTAGCGTTCCAGGGCCCGAACACCGGGGAG.

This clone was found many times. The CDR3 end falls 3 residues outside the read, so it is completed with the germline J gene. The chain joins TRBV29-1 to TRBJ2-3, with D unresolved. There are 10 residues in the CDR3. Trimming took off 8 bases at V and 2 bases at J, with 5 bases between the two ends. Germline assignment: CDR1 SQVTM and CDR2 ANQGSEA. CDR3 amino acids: CSTNTDTQYF. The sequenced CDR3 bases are TGCAGCACAAACACAGATACG.

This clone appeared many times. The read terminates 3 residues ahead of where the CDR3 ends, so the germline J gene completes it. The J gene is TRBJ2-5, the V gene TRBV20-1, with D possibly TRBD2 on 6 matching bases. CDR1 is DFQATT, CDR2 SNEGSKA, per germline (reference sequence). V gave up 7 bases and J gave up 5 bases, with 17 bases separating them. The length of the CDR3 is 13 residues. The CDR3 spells CSGVWDSGETQYF. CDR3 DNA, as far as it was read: TGCAGTGGGGTTTGGGACTCAGGGGAGACC.

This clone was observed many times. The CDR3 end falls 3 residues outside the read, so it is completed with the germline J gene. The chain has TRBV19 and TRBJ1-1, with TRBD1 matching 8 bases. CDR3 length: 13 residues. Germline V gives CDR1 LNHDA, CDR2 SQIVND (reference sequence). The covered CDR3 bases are TGTGCCAGTAGTGCGGACAGGGATGTTGGG. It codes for CASSADRDVG. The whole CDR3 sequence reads CASSADRDVGAFF. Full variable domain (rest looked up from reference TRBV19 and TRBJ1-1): DGGITQSPKYLFRKEGQNVTLSCEQNLNHDAMYWYRQDPGQGLRLIYYSQIVNDFQKGDIAEGYSVSREKKESFPLTVTSAQKNPTAFYLCASSADRDVGAFFGQGTRLTVV.

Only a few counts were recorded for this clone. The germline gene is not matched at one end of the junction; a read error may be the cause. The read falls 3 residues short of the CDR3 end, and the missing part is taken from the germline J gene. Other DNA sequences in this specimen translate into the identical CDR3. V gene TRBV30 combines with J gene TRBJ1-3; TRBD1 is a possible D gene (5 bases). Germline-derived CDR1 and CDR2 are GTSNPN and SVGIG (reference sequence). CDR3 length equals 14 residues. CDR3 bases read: TGTGCCTGGAGTGCACCGGGGACTGGAAACACA. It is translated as CAWSAPGTGNT. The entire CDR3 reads CAWSAPGTGNTIYF. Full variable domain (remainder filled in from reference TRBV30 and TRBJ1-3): SQTIHQWPATLVQPVGSPLSLECTVEGTSNPNLYWYRQAAGRGLQLLFYSVGIGQISSEVPQNLSASRPQDRQFILSSKKLLLSDSGFYLCAWSAPGTGNTIYFGEGSWLTVV.

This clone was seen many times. This CDR3 is CASSLAQGNTEAFF. The covered CDR3 bases are TGTGCCAGCAGCTTAGCACAGGGCAACACTGAA. J is TRBJ1-1 and V is TRBV7-2; possible D gene TRBD1, 6 bases. The sequenced fragment ends 3 residues before the CDR3 boundary, so the rest is inferred from the germline J gene. Germline V gene sequence: CDR1 SGHTA, CDR2 FQGNSA. Trimming shortened V by 0 bases and J by 2 bases, and 7 bases separated the two germline ends. The CDR3 extends over 14 amino acids.

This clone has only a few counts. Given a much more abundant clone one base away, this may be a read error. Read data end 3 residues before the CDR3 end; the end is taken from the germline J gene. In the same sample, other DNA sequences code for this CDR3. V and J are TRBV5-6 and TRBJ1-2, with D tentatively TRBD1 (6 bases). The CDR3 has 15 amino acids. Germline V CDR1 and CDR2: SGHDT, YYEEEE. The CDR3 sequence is CASSSGTIRDYGYTF. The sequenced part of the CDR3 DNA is TGTGCCAGCAGCTCAGGGACAATACGGGACTATGGA. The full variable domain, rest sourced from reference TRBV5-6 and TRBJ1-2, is DAGVTQSPTHLIKTRGQQVTLRCSPKSGHDTVSWYQQALGQGPQFIFQYYEEEERQRGNFPDRFSGHQFPNYSSELNVNALLLGDSALYLCASSSGTIRDYGYTFGSGTRLTVV.

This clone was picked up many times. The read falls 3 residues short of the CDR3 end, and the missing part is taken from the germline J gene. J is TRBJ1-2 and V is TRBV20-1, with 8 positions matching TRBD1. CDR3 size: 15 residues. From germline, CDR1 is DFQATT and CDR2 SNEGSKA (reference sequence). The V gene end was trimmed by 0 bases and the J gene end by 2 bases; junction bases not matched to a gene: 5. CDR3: CSARETRTGNYGYTF. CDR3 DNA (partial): TGCAGTGCTAGAGAAACAAGGACAGGGAACTATGGC.

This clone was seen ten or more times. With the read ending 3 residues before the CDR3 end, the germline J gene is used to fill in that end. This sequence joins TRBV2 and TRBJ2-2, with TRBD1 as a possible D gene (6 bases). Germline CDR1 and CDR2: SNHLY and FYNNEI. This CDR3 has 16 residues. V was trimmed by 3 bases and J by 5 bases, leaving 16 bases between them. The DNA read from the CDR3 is TGTGCCAGCAGTGACCGGGTGGGGGCGCTGACCGGGGAG. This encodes CASSDRVGALTGE. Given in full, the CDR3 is CASSDRVGALTGELFF. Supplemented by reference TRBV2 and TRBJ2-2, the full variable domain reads EPEVTQTPSHQVTQMGQEVILRCVPISNHLYFYWYRQILGQKVEFLVSFYNNEISEKSEIFDDQFSVERPDGSNFTLKIRSTKLEDSAMYFCASSDRVGALTGELFFGEGSRLTVL.

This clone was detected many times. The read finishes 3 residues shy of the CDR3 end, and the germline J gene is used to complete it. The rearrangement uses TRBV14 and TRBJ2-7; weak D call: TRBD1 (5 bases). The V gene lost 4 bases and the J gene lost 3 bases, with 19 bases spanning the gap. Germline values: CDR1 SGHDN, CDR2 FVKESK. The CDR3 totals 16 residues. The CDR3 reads CASSPRRGGAFYEQYF. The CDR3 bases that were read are TGTGCCAGCAGCCCGCGAAGGGGTGGGGCGTTCTACGAG.

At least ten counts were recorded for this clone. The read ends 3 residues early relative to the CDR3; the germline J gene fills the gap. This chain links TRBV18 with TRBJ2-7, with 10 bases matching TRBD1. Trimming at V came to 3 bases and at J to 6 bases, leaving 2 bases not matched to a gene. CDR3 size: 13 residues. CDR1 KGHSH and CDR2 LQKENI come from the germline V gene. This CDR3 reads CASSPGQGGEQYF. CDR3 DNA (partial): TGTGCCAGCTCACCCGGACAGGGGGGCGAG.

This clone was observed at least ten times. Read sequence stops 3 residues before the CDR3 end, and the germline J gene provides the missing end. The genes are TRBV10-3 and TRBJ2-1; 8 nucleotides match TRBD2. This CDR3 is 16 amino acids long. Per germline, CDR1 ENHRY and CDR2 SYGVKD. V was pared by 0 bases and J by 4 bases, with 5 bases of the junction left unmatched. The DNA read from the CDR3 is TGTGCCATCAGTGAGTCGACGAGCGGGAGTTACAATGAG. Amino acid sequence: CAISESTSGSYNE. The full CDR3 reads CAISESTSGSYNEQFF.

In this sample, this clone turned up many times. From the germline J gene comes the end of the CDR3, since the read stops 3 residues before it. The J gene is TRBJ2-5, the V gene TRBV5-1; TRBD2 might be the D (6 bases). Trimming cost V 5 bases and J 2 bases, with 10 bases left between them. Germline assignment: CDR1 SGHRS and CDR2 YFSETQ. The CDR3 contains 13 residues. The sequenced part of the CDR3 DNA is TGCGCCAGCAGAGGTGGGGGGCAAGAGACC. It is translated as CASRGGGQET. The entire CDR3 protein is CASRGGGQETQYF.

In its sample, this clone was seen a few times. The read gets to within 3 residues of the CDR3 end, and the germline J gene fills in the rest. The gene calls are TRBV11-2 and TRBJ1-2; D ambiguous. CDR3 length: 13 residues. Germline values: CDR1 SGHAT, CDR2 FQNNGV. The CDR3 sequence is CASSQRRGEGYTF. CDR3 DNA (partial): TGTGCCAGCAGTCAGAGACGCGGGGAGGGC.